The present T cell receptor (beta chain) was sequenced within a study of blood T cell repertoires in COVID-19. Trimming took 6 bases from V and 6 from J; bases not matched to a gene: 3. This CDR3 has 12 residues. Germline CDR1 reads MDHEN; CDR2 reads SYDVKM. The data were produced by immunoSEQ multiplex PCR, yet TCRdb's version contains in-frame clones alone and is incomplete. The table lists roughly 230,000 clones, around 83% of them singletons, with approximately 7.4% in the top ten. The specimen sequenced was peripheral blood. The source is a woman between 50 and 59 years old with acute or convalescent COVID-19. The V call is TRBV28, the J call TRBJ1-1, with TRBD1 matching 8 bases. Here the CDR3 reads CASRTGVAEAFF. The DNA of the CDR3 is TGTGCCAGCAGGACAGGGGTCGCTGAAGCTTTCTTT.